These T cell receptor beta chains were read from a single sample in a study of breast tumors, draining lymph nodes, adjacent tissues. TCRdb processed the multiplex PCR reads anew with MiXCR; each CDR3 protein has one entry. The repertoire holds about 200,000 distinct CDR3 sequences, with around 29% as singletons. Sequenced material: axillary lymph node tissue. The receptors shown here come from a female donor with breast cancer. Some clones in this sample may be carry-over from other donors' samples. The CDR3 runs from the conserved cysteine through the conserved F or W. Fields, in order: clone size, J gene, CDR3 length, V gene, D gene, CDR3 DNA, CDR3 protein. D genes are given only for firm matches. Clone size is given for some rows only: seen once, a few or many times, or a class if the clone is expanded.

NA TRBJ2-2 17 TRBV5-5 TRBD2 TGTGCCAGCAGCTTGGACGCGGCGGGAGGCTACACCGGGGAGCTGTTTTTT CASSLDAAGGYTGELFF
NA TRBJ2-3 16 TRBV27 NA TGTGCCAGCGCCGGAGGGGTCCTTTCCCCCCCAGATACGCAGTATTTT CASAGGVLSPPDTQYF
NA TRBJ1-2 15 TRBV5-6 NA TGTGCCAGCAGCTGGAGACTAGCGGGAGATTATGGCTACACCTTC CASSWRLAGDYGYTF
NA TRBJ2-5 13 TRBV3-1 NA TGCGCCAGCAGCCAAGATCTGGAGGAGGCCCAGTACTTC CASSQDLEEAQYF
few TRBJ1-1 13 TRBV30 NA TGTGCCTGGAGCGCACTCGGGGGCACTGAAGCTTTCTTT CAWSALGGTEAFF
NA TRBJ1-6 15 TRBV7-3 TRBD1 TGTGCCAGCAGCTTAAGTTCCACAGGGGGATCACCCCTCCACTTT CASSLSSTGGSPLHF
many TRBJ2-7 13 TRBV18 TRBD1 TGTGCCAGCTCACCCACAGGGGTTGACGAGCAGTACTTC CASSPTGVDEQYF
few TRBJ2-3 14 TRBV7-8 NA TGTGCCAGCAGCTTAATGGGCTCCACAGATACGCAGTATTTT CASSLMGSTDTQYF
many TRBJ2-2 14 TRBV5-1 NA TGCGCGTCAAATCAAAACCCAAACACCGGGGAGCTGTTTTTT CASNQNPNTGELFF
NA TRBJ2-3 14 TRBV14 TRBD1 TGTGCCAGCACCGGACAGGGGGCTTTAGATACGCAGTATTTT CASTGQGALDTQYF
NA TRBJ2-1 17 TRBV7-3 TRBD2 TGTGCCAGCAGCTTAACGGCTAGCGGGGGGTTACTCAATGAGCAGCTCTTC CASSLTASGGLLNEQLF
NA TRBJ2-1 15 TRBV30 TRBD2 TGTGCCTGGAGGCGCGGACTAGCGGTAGGCAATGAGCAGTTCTTC CAWRRGLAVGNEQFF
many TRBJ1-5 13 TRBV19 NA TGTGCCAGTAGTCCACAGGGCGGACAGCCCCAGCATTTT CASSPQGGQPQHF
many TRBJ2-3 15 TRBV25-1 TRBD2 TGTGCCAGCAGTGAAGAGGGAGGGTTCACAGATACGCAGTATTTT CASSEEGGFTDTQYF
NA TRBJ2-7 15 TRBV6-1 TRBD1 TGTGCCAGCAGTCAACTGACAGGGGGCGAGTACGAGCAGTACTTC CASSQLTGGEYEQYF
many TRBJ2-1 11 TRBV20-1 NA TGCAGTGCGAGTATCTACAATGAGCAGTTCTTC CSASIYNEQFF
many TRBJ2-5 15 TRBV2 NA TGTGCCAGCAGCGGCGGGAGTCTGGGGGCGGAGACCCAGTACTTC CASSGGSLGAETQYF
many TRBJ2-7 14 TRBV7-8 NA TGTGCCAGCAGCTTCCGGCGGAATTCCTACGAGCAGTACTTC CASSFRRNSYEQYF
NA TRBJ1-3 15 TRBV18 NA TGTGCCTACGAGAAGGGGCAGAGCTCTGGAAACACCATATATTTT CAYEKGQSSGNTIYF
NA TRBJ1-1 16 TRBV6-5 NA TGTGCCAGCAGTTACTCGAGGGCAGGGTCGAACACTGAAGCTTTCTTT CASSYSRAGSNTEAFF
NA TRBJ2-1 13 TRBV12-3/TRBV12-4 TRBD2 TGTGCCAGCAGGGGAGGACTAGCGGGAGAGCAGTTCTTC CASRGGLAGEQFF
few TRBJ2-7 15 TRBV28 TRBD1 TGTGCCAGCAGTTCGACAGGGGCATCATCCTACGAGCAGTACTTC CASSSTGASSYEQYF
many TRBJ1-2 15 TRBV4-2 TRBD1 TGTGCCAGCACCAGAGAAGGGACAGGGGGTTATGGCTACACCTTC CASTREGTGGYGYTF
many TRBJ2-6 19 TRBV5-1 NA TGCGCCAGCAGCCTCCCCGCAGGCAGCGATTTCTCTGGGGCCAACGTCCTGACTTTC CASSLPAGSDFSGANVLTF
once TRBJ2-1 14 TRBV3-1 NA TGTGCCAGCAGCCAAGATCCACGATACGATGAGCAGTTCTTC CASSQDPRYDEQFF
many TRBJ2-5 14 TRBV18 NA TGTGCCAGCTCACCAAGTGCCAGAGTGGAGACCCAGTACTTC CASSPSARVETQYF
many TRBJ1-4 14 TRBV20-1 TRBD1 TGCAGTCCCCAGGGGGGGTCAGATAATGAAAAACTGTTTTTT CSPQGGSDNEKLFF
many TRBJ2-1 16 TRBV20-1 TRBD2 TGCAGTGCTAGATCCCTAGCGGGGGGGCCCCGCGGAGAGCAGTTCTTC CSARSLAGGPRGEQFF
many TRBJ2-3 12 TRBV6-1 NA TGTGCCAGCAAGATTAGCACAGATACGCAGTATTTT CASKISTDTQYF
many TRBJ1-2 13 TRBV4-2 NA TGTGCCAGCAGCCAATCCCAGGGGAGTGGCTACACCTTC CASSQSQGSGYTF
many TRBJ2-1 13 TRBV2 NA TGTGCCAGCCGCTTTTACAGCTACAATGAGCAGTTCTTC CASRFYSYNEQFF